A selection of T cell receptor beta chains follows, all from one sample in a study of cytomegalovirus exposure and HLA in healthy donors. Data came from immunoSEQ multiplex PCR; TCRdb stores just in-frame clones and leaves some out. This repertoire shows roughly 90,000 clones, around three quarters found once; its top ten account for around 4.3%. The specimen sequenced was PBMCs. These receptors all come from a middle-aged woman in good health and CMV-seropositive. CDR3s include the opening cysteine and the closing phenylalanine or tryptophan. The order of the fields is clone size, V gene, J gene, D gene, CDR3 protein, CDR3 DNA. D genes are given only for firm matches. Clone size is given for some rows only: seen once, a few or many times, or a class if the clone is expanded.

clone size: .; V gene: TRBV6-1; J gene: TRBJ2-7; D gene: TRBD1; CDR3 protein: CASSVKFGKGQSSYEQYF; CDR3 DNA: TGTGCCAGCAGTGTTAAATTTGGGAAGGGACAGAGCTCCTACGAGCAGTACTTC
clone size: .; V gene: TRBV19; J gene: TRBJ2-1; D gene: TRBD2; CDR3 protein: CASSKESAGGLTYNEQFF; CDR3 DNA: TGTGCCAGTAGTAAGGAGTCAGCGGGAGGGTTAACCTACAATGAGCAGTTCTTC
clone size: .; V gene: TRBV13; J gene: TRBJ1-1; D gene: TRBD1; CDR3 protein: CASSDRTGGDTEAFF; CDR3 DNA: TGTGCCAGCAGCGACCGTACAGGGGGAGACACTGAAGCTTTCTTT
clone size: once; V gene: TRBV9; J gene: TRBJ1-1; D gene: .; CDR3 protein: CASSPSGRNTEAFF; CDR3 DNA: TGTGCCAGCAGCCCCTCCGGGAGGAACACTGAAGCTTTCTTT
clone size: few; V gene: TRBV7-8; J gene: TRBJ2-7; D gene: TRBD1; CDR3 protein: CASSRRRGQEFYEQYF; CDR3 DNA: TGTGCCAGCAGTCGCCGGCGGGGACAGGAGTTCTACGAGCAGTACTTC
clone size: .; V gene: TRBV11-2; J gene: TRBJ2-1; D gene: .; CDR3 protein: CASSRGLQDGNEQFF; CDR3 DNA: TGTGCCAGCAGCCGAGGGCTACAAGATGGTAATGAGCAGTTCTTC
clone size: .; V gene: TRBV2; J gene: TRBJ2-1; D gene: TRBD2; CDR3 protein: CASSEVRLAVYNEQFF; CDR3 DNA: TGTGCCAGCAGTGAAGTCCGACTAGCGGTCTACAATGAGCAGTTCTTC
clone size: .; V gene: TRBV7-2; J gene: TRBJ2-1; D gene: TRBD2; CDR3 protein: CASSLGLAENNEQFF; CDR3 DNA: TGTGCCAGCAGCTTAGGACTAGCGGAAAACAATGAGCAGTTCTTC
clone size: .; V gene: TRBV5-6; J gene: TRBJ1-4; D gene: .; CDR3 protein: CASSLGRGASNEKLFF; CDR3 DNA: TGTGCCAGCAGCTTGGGGCGGGGGGCCTCTAATGAAAAACTGTTTTTT
clone size: .; V gene: TRBV6-6; J gene: TRBJ1-2; D gene: TRBD1; CDR3 protein: CASSEGQNYGYTF; CDR3 DNA: TGTGCCAGCAGTGAGGGACAGAACTATGGCTACACCTTC
clone size: .; V gene: TRBV7-2; J gene: TRBJ2-1; D gene: TRBD2; CDR3 protein: CASSLTSGLYNEQFF; CDR3 DNA: TGTGCCAGCAGCTTAACTAGCGGACTATACAATGAGCAGTTCTTC
clone size: .; V gene: TRBV27; J gene: TRBJ2-5; D gene: .; CDR3 protein: CASSAPGLLQETQYF; CDR3 DNA: TGTGCCAGCAGTGCCCCGGGACTGTTACAAGAGACCCAGTACTTC
clone size: once; V gene: TRBV7-2; J gene: TRBJ2-3; D gene: TRBD2; CDR3 protein: CASSLVGLAGARTDTQYF; CDR3 DNA: TGTGCCAGCAGCTTAGTTGGTCTAGCGGGAGCTAGGACAGATACGCAGTATTTT
clone size: .; V gene: TRBV18; J gene: TRBJ2-7; D gene: TRBD1; CDR3 protein: CASSPQGQIYEQYF; CDR3 DNA: TGTGCCAGCTCACCACAGGGACAGATCTACGAGCAGTACTTC
clone size: once; V gene: TRBV7-2; J gene: TRBJ2-7; D gene: .; CDR3 protein: CASSLEPSEQYF; CDR3 DNA: TGTGCCAGCAGCTTAGAGCCTTCCGAGCAGTACTTC
clone size: .; V gene: TRBV9; J gene: TRBJ2-1; D gene: TRBD2; CDR3 protein: CASSVIPLAGESEQFF; CDR3 DNA: TGTGCCAGCAGCGTAATCCCACTAGCGGGAGAGAGTGAGCAGTTCTTC
clone size: .; V gene: TRBV13; J gene: TRBJ2-5; D gene: TRBD1; CDR3 protein: CASSARDRGLQETQYF; CDR3 DNA: TGTGCCAGCAGCGCCCGGGACAGGGGGCTCCAAGAGACCCAGTACTTC
clone size: .; V gene: TRBV28; J gene: TRBJ2-3; D gene: .; CDR3 protein: CATTGLTGPWDTQYF; CDR3 DNA: TGTGCCACCACCGGGTTGACAGGTCCGTGGGATACGCAGTATTTT
clone size: .; V gene: TRBV4-2; J gene: TRBJ1-3; D gene: TRBD1; CDR3 protein: CASSHPGQGVYGNTIYF; CDR3 DNA: TGTGCCAGCAGCCATCCGGGACAGGGAGTTTACGGAAACACCATATATTTT
clone size: .; V gene: TRBV29-1; J gene: TRBJ2-2; D gene: .; CDR3 protein: CSVGGVNTGELFF; CDR3 DNA: TGCAGCGTTGGGGGCGTGAACACCGGGGAGCTGTTTTTT
clone size: .; V gene: TRBV5-6; J gene: TRBJ1-4; D gene: TRBD1; CDR3 protein: CASSLGQGDEKLFF; CDR3 DNA: TGTGCCAGCAGCTTGGGACAGGGAGATGAAAAACTGTTTTTT
clone size: .; V gene: TRBV6-5; J gene: TRBJ2-1; D gene: .; CDR3 protein: CASRKGRNEQFF; CDR3 DNA: TGTGCCAGCAGAAAAGGGAGGAATGAGCAGTTCTTC
clone size: .; V gene: TRBV5-1; J gene: TRBJ2-2; D gene: .; CDR3 protein: CASTGLGLNTGELFF; CDR3 DNA: TGCGCCAGCACTGGGCTGGGGCTAAACACCGGGGAGCTGTTTTTT
clone size: .; V gene: TRBV6-9; J gene: TRBJ2-4; D gene: .; CDR3 protein: CASSSLIWRLAKNIQYF; CDR3 DNA: TGTGCCAGCAGTTCCCTAATTTGGCGGTTAGCCAAAAACATTCAGTACTTC
clone size: .; V gene: TRBV19; J gene: TRBJ1-2; D gene: TRBD1; CDR3 protein: CASSSGQVVENYGYTF; CDR3 DNA: TGTGCCAGTAGTAGCGGACAGGTAGTTGAGAACTATGGCTACACCTTC
clone size: .; V gene: TRBV5-1; J gene: TRBJ1-5; D gene: .; CDR3 protein: CASSLHGGRLSNQPQHF; CDR3 DNA: TGCGCCAGCAGCCTACACGGGGGGCGATTGAGCAATCAGCCCCAGCATTTT
clone size: .; V gene: TRBV27; J gene: TRBJ1-5; D gene: .; CDR3 protein: CASNRIGGNQPQHF; CDR3 DNA: TGTGCCAGCAATCGAATAGGAGGTAATCAGCCCCAGCATTTT